The present TCR beta chain was sequenced within a study of response to subunit inactivated influenza vaccine. Notes on this clonotype: What it recognizes is unknown.

MiXCR was run by TCRdb on the RT-PCR reads, yielding one entry per CDR3 protein. The sample contains hundreds of thousands of distinct CDR3 sequences, 7.6% of which appear only once. Findings and caveats of the study: Authors suggested each seasonal influenza vaccination recruits few new T cells.

CDR1 SGHDN and CDR2 FVKESK come from the germline V gene. V was trimmed by 0 bases and J by 3 bases, leaving 14 bases between them. The CDR3 extends over 17 amino acids. This receptor was obtained from a man aged 50 to 75 who received an inactivated influenza vaccine. The V and J genes are TRBV14 and TRBJ2-2; D is perhaps TRBD2 (6 bases). The source material was PBMCs from blood, sampled around 2 years after vaccination. The CDR3 sequence is CASSQDGGDPDTGELFF. The CDR3 DNA follows: TGTGCCAGCAGCCAAGATGGAGGGGATCCGGACACCGGGGAGCTGTTTTTT. Full variable domain (outside the CDR3, taken from reference TRBV14 and TRBJ2-2): EAGVTQFPSHSVIEKGQTVTLRCDPISGHDNLYWYRRVMGKEIKFLLHFVKESKQDESGMPNNRFLAERTGGTYSTLKVQPAELEDSGVYFCASSQDGGDPDTGELFFGEGSRLTVL.